Below, 18 T cell receptor beta chains from the same sample are listed, as sequenced in a study of T cell responses to AZD1222 COVID-19 vaccine. The repertoire was sequenced with immunoSEQ multiplex PCR; TCRdb's copy has only in-frame clones and lacks some. Here the sample spans about 120,000 clones, about 90% being singletons. The starting material was peripheral blood, obtained 28 days after the second AZD1222 dose. All receptors derive from an adult who received the AZD1222 COVID-19 vaccine.

The chain carries TRBV12-3 or TRBV12-4 and TRBJ1-1; D may be TRBD1 (5 bases). The CDR3 has 13 amino acids. Trimming removed 5 bases from V and 8 bases from J, with 15 bases in between. The chain's CDR3 is CASSPFRATEAFF. The CDR3 DNA sequence: TGTGCCAGCAGTCCCTTCAGGGCTACCGAAGCTTTCTTT.

V usage is TRBV10-3 and J usage is TRBJ2-7, with a weak D call TRBD2 (6 bases). V lost 6 bases, J lost 6 bases, and 15 bases lay in between. Germline V gives CDR1 ENHRY, CDR2 SYGVKD. This CDR3 is built from 13 residues. The CDR3 DNA reads as TGTGCCATCAGACCCACGGGGGTTGGCGAGCAGTACTTC. Protein product: CAIRPTGVGEQYF.

The gene calls are TRBV5-1 and TRBJ2-1, with 10 bases matching TRBD2. The germline V gene has CDR1 SGHRS and CDR2 YFSETQ. The V segment lost 4 bases and the J segment 2 bases; nucleotides outside the gene matches: 9. This CDR3 region has 17 residues. The CDR3: CASSLHKAGGPYNEQFF. In nucleotides, the CDR3 is TGCGCCAGCAGCCTACACAAAGCGGGGGGGCCCTACAATGAGCAGTTCTTC.

The rearrangement links TRBV4-2 to TRBJ2-4, with D hard to call. The CDR3 runs to 14 residues. Trimming stripped 1 base from V and 0 bases from J, with 4 bases between. CDR1 LGHNA and CDR2 YNFKEQ come from the germline V gene. The CDR3 nucleotides read TGTGCCAGCAGCCAAGGGTTAGCCAAAAACATTCAGTACTTC. It translates to CASSQGLAKNIQYF.

This clone occurred a few times. The V gene is TRBV29-1, the J gene TRBJ2-7; possibly TRBD1 for D (6 bases). V lost 2 bases, J lost 2 bases, and 13 bases lay in between. Per germline, CDR1 SQVTM and CDR2 ANQGSEA. The CDR3 runs to 14 residues. The CDR3 sequence: CSVETGISTYEQYF. DNA of the CDR3: TGCAGCGTTGAAACAGGGATTAGCACCTACGAGCAGTACTTC.

The chain combines TRBV4-2 with TRBJ2-1, with D tentatively TRBD1 (6 bases). Trimming removed 6 bases at V and 0 bases at J, with 9 bases between. Looked up from germline, CDR1 is LGHNA and CDR2 is YNFKEQ. The CDR3 extends over 14 amino acids. CDR3 DNA: TGTGCCAGCAGTCGGGACATCTCCTACAATGAGCAGTTCTTC. It codes for CASSRDISYNEQFF.

The rearrangement joins TRBV6-2 or TRBV6-3 to TRBJ1-5; D perhaps matches TRBD1 (5 bases). V was pared by 6 bases and J by 3 bases, with 12 bases between. The CDR3 loop spans 14 amino acids. Germline values: CDR1 MNHEY, CDR2 SVGEGT. CDR3 residues: CASSPAGSNQPQHF. The CDR3 nucleotides read TGTGCCAGCAGCCCAGCAGGGTCCAATCAGCCCCAGCATTTT.

The chain combines TRBV6-6 with TRBJ2-2, with D tentatively TRBD2 (5 bases). V was cut by 3 bases and J by 6 bases, with 14 bases left in between. This CDR3 is built from 15 residues. Germline lookup yields CDR1 MNHNY and CDR2 SVGAGI (reference sequence). Written as DNA, the CDR3 is TGTGCCAGCAGTTATATAGGACTGATGGCCGGGGAGCTGTTTTTT. It encodes CASSYIGLMAGELFF.

The chain has TRBV7-3 and TRBJ1-2, with D unresolved. Germline V gene sequence: CDR1 SGHTA, CDR2 FQGTGA. This CDR3 has 10 residues. The germline V and J ends were trimmed by 6 bases and 7 bases, with 6 bases remaining between them. The CDR3, as DNA: TGTGCCAGCAGGGCCCGTGGCTACACCTTC. This sequence encodes CASRARGYTF.

The chain recombines TRBV5-6 with TRBJ2-2; weak D call: TRBD2 (7 bases). The CDR3 spans 16 residues. V dropped 4 bases and J dropped 5 bases, with 18 bases sitting between them. CDR1 is SGHDT, CDR2 YYEEEE, per germline. The CDR3 region has the DNA TGTGCCAGCAGCCCCTTAGAGGGGGGGCCTACCGGGGAGCTGTTTTTT. Its translation is CASSPLEGGPTGELFF.

The rearrangement links TRBV9 to TRBJ2-2; weak D call: TRBD1 (7 bases). From germline, CDR1 is SGDLS and CDR2 YYNGEE. The CDR3 has 15 residues. The germline V and J ends were trimmed by 0 bases and 6 bases, with 12 bases remaining between them. The CDR3 nucleotides read TGTGCCAGCAGCGTAGGGGGACAGCGGGCCGGGGAGCTGTTTTTT. This gives the protein CASSVGGQRAGELFF.

The chain carries TRBV18 and TRBJ1-2; 10 bases align to TRBD1. CDR3 length equals 15 residues. The germline CDR1 and CDR2 sequences are KGHSH and LQKENI. V lost 4 bases, J lost 7 bases, and 9 bases stayed unmatched. Written as DNA, the CDR3 is TGTGCCAGCTCACAGGACCGGGACAGGGGAAGTGGCTACACCTTC. Translating gives CASSQDRDRGSGYTF.

This rearrangement joins TRBV19 to TRBJ1-4; D is unresolved. Germline CDR1 and CDR2: LNHDA and SQIVND (reference sequence). CDR3 size: 16 residues. The V gene lost 8 bases and the J gene lost 8 bases, with 24 bases spanning the gap. CDR3 loop: CASLAGTVRGSEKLFF. The CDR3 coding sequence is TGTGCCAGTTTAGCAGGCACGGTCCGCGGGAGCGAAAAACTGTTTTTT.

The rearrangement uses TRBV7-9 and TRBJ2-7, with no clear D. V was shortened by 5 bases and J by 3 bases, with 14 bases between the two germline ends. CDR1 is SEHNR and CDR2 is FQNEAQ in the germline V gene (reference sequence). The CDR3 length is 14 residues. The CDR3 reads CASSDRSALYEQYF. CDR3 DNA: TGTGCCAGCAGCGACCGGTCGGCTCTCTACGAGCAGTACTTC.

The CDR3 sequence is CASSSFREPEQYF. The CDR3 DNA follows: TGTGCCAGCAGTTCCTTTCGGGAGCCCGAGCAGTACTTC. The V gene is TRBV7-9, the J gene TRBJ2-7, with a weak D call TRBD2 (6 bases). The V and J ends lost 6 bases and 6 bases respectively, with 15 bases between them. Germline CDR1 reads SEHNR; CDR2 reads FQNEAQ (reference sequence). CDR3 length equals 13 residues. The full variable domain, rest sourced from reference TRBV7-9 and TRBJ2-7, is DTGVSQNPRHKITKRGQNVTFRCDPISEHNRLYWYRQTLGQGPEFLTYFQNEAQLEKSRLLSDRFSAERPKGSFSTLEIQRTEQGDSAMYLCASSSFREPEQYFGPGTRLTVT.

The chain carries TRBV6-2 or TRBV6-3 and TRBJ2-1; TRBD1 matches at 9 bases. The CDR3 consists of 15 residues. With 3 bases clipped from V and 8 bases from J, the junction kept 8 bases outside the gene matches. Germline V lookup: CDR1 MNHEY, CDR2 SVGEGT. This CDR3 is CASSYSGTGSDEQFF. The CDR3 DNA is TGTGCCAGCAGTTATTCCGGGACAGGGTCGGATGAGCAGTTCTTC.

This clone came up a few times. The gene calls are TRBV7-2 and TRBJ1-5; D may be TRBD1 (5 bases). The CDR3 is made up of 15 amino acids. Germline loops: CDR1 SGHTA, CDR2 FQGNSA. Trimming removed 1 base from V and 2 bases from J, with 9 bases in between. The CDR3, as DNA: TGTGCCAGCAGCTTAGGAAGGGGAGGCAATCAGCCCCAGCATTTT. This sequence encodes CASSLGRGGNQPQHF.

The CDR3 region has the DNA TGTGCCAGCAGCGTAGGGGGGTTGAGTAATTCACCCCTCCACTTT. This encodes CASSVGGLSNSPLHF. The gene calls are TRBV9 and TRBJ1-6; D is possibly TRBD1 (5 bases). CDR3 size: 15 residues. The V gene lost 0 bases and the J gene lost 6 bases, with 10 bases spanning the gap. Germline CDR1 SGDLS, CDR2 YYNGEE. Looking up the rest from reference TRBV9 and TRBJ1-6 gives the full variable domain: DSGVTQTPKHLITATGQRVTLRCSPRSGDLSVYWYQQSLDQGLQFLIQYYNGEERAKGNILERFSAQQFPDLHSELNLSSLELGDSALYFCASSVGGLSNSPLHFGNGTRLTVT.